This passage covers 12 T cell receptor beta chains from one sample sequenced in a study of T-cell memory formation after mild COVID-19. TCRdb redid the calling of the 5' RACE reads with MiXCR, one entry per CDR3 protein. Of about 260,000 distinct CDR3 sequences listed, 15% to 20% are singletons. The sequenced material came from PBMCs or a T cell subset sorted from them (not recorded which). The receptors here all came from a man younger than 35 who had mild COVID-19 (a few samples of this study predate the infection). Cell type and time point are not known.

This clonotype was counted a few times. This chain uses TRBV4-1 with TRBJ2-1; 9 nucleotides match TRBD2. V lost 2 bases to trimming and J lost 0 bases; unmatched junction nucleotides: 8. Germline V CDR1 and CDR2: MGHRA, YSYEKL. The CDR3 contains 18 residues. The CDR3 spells CASSQTGGGADSYNEQFF. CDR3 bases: TGCGCCAGCAGCCAAACCGGCGGGGGGGCGGACTCCTACAATGAGCAGTTCTTC.

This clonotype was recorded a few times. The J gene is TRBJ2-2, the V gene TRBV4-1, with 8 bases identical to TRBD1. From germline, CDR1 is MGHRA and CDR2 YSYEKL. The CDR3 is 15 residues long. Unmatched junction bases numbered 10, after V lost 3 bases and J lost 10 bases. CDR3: CASSHRSGQVSELFF. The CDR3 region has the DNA TGCGCCAGCAGCCACCGATCGGGACAGGTGTCGGAGCTGTTTTTT.

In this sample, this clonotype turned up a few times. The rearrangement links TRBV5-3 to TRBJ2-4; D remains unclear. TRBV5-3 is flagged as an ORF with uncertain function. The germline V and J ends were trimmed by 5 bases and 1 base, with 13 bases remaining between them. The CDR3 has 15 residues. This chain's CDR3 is CARRRPDWAKNIQYF. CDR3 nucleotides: TGTGCCAGAAGGCGACCAGATTGGGCCAAAAACATTCAGTACTTC.

The CDR3 DNA reads TGTGCCAGCAGCACACAGGGGGACGGAGATACGCAGTATTTT. Translated, it gives CASSTQGDGDTQYF. V and J are TRBV27 and TRBJ2-3; 8 bases agree with TRBD1. V was pared by 6 bases and J by 5 bases, with 7 bases of the junction left unmatched. The CDR3 extends over 14 amino acids. Germline V gene data show CDR1 as MNHEY and CDR2 as SMNVEV (reference sequence).

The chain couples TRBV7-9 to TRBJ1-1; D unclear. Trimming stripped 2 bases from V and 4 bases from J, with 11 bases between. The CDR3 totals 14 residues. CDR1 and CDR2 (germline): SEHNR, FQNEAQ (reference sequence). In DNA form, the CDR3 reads TGTGCCAGCAGCTTACTGGGAGGCGCCACTGAAGCTTTCTTT. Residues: CASSLLGGATEAFF.

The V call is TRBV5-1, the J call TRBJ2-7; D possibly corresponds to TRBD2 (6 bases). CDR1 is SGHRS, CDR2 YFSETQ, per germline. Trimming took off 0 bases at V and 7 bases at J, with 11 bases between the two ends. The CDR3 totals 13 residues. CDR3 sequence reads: CASSLGLVSEQYF. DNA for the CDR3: TGCGCCAGCAGCTTGGGACTAGTGTCTGAGCAGTACTTC.

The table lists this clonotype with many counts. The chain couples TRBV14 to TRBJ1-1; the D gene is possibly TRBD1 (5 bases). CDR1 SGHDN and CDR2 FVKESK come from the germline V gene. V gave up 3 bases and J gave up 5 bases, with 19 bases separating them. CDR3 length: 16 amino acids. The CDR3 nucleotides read TGTGCCAGCAGCCACCTGATCCGGGACGAGTTTACTGAAGCTTTCTTT. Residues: CASSHLIRDEFTEAFF.

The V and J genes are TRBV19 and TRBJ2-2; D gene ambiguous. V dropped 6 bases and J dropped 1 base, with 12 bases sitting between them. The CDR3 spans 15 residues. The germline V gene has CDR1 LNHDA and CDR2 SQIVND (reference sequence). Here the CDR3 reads CASSQDMMNTGELFF. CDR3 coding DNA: TGTGCCAGTAGCCAAGATATGATGAACACCGGGGAGCTGTTTTTT.

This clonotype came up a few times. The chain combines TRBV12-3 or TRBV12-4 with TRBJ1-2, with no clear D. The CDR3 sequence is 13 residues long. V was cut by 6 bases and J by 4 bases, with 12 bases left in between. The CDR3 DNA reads TGTGCCAGCAGGGGAGGATTGGTCTATGGCTACACCTTC. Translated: CASRGGLVYGYTF.

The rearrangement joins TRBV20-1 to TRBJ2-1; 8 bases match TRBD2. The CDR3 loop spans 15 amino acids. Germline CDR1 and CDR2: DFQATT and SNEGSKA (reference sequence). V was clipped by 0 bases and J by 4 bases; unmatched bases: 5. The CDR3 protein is CSARDPRGGYNEQFF. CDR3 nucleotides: TGCAGTGCTAGAGATCCTCGCGGGGGGTACAATGAGCAGTTCTTC.

CDR3 sequence reads: CASSYWKGISDQPQHF. DNA of the CDR3: TGTGCCAGCAGCTACTGGAAGGGGATTAGCGATCAGCCCCAGCATTTT. This chain links TRBV21-1 with TRBJ1-5; whether TRBD1, the table's D call, matches the DNA was not checked. TRBV21-1 is given as a pseudogene. This CDR3 comprises 16 residues.

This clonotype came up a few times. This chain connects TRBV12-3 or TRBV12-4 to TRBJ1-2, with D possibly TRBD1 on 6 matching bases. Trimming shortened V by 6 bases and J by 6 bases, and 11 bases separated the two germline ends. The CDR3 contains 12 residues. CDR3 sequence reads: CASRPRQDGYTF. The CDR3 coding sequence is TGTGCCAGCAGGCCCCGACAGGATGGCTACACCTTC.